The clone carrying this T cell receptor beta chain was observed a single time. Its antigen is currently unknown. This record belongs to a study of shared clonotypes between healthy human individuals. Whole-study results and caveats: The sharing of 4.5% to 5.5% of naive CD4 clonotypes was seen across a handful of donors.

CDR1 SNHLY and CDR2 FYNNEI come from the germline V gene. The CDR3 length is 13 residues. V was trimmed by 3 bases and J by 4 bases, leaving 9 bases between them. CD8 cells classed as naive were CD45RO-negative and positively selected for CCR7, excluding terminally differentiated effector memory CD45RA+ cells. Here immunoSEQ multiplex PCR was the method, and the copy in TCRdb shows in-frame clones only, minus some. The sample shows about 2 million clones, about 95% of them seen only once. The sequencing input was naive CD8+ T cells sorted from blood. The chain has TRBV2 and TRBJ1-1; D remains ambiguous. The receptor was isolated from a man in his late teens or twenties in good health. The CDR3 DNA follows: TGTGCCAGCAGTGAGGGCTCCGGCACTGAAGCTTTCTTT. Translating gives CASSEGSGTEAFF.